This T cell receptor (beta chain) came from a study of beta chain features in type 1 diabetes. Findings and limits, study-wide: Among patients, naive, central memory and Treg TCRB repertoires appeared more similar than among healthy donors. Moderate yet significant TCRB CDR3 shortening was seen in Type 1 diabetes patients in all four CD4+ subsets.

This clone was detected only a few times. As yet, its antigen is unknown. CD4+ naive, central memory, regulatory and stem cell-like memory cells were sorted via CD45RO/CCR7/CD25/CD127/CD95/CD27. Sequencing targeted expressed TCRB transcripts, as all isolated RNA had been reverse transcribed. Deep immunoSEQ sequencing covered naive, central memory and regulatory T cell samples. Data came from immunoSEQ multiplex PCR; TCRdb stores just in-frame clones and leaves some out. The repertoire consists of about 120,000 clones, with roughly 15% occurring once and the leading ten covering over 2%. This TCR was sampled from a man aged 25-45 years with type 1 diabetes. The sequencing input was central memory CD4+ T cells from blood.

The CDR3 sequence: CASNTNGGYNEQFF. The DNA for the CDR3 is TGTGCCAGCAACACAAACGGGGGATACAATGAGCAGTTCTTC. The rearrangement links TRBV28 to TRBJ2-1; possibly TRBD2 for D (6 bases). Per the germline V gene, CDR1 is MDHEN and CDR2 is SYDVKM. Trimming took off 7 bases at V and 4 bases at J, with 14 bases between the two ends. This CDR3 comprises 14 residues. Looking up the rest from reference TRBV28 and TRBJ2-1 gives the full variable domain: DVKVTQSSRYLVKRTGEKVFLECVQDMDHENMFWYRQDPGLGLRLIYFSYDVKMKEKGDIPEGYSVSREKKERFSLILESASTNQTSMYLCASNTNGGYNEQFFGPGTRLTVL.